Here is one T cell receptor beta chain with its context. The germline gene is not matched at one end of the junction; a read error may be the cause. Total RNA extracted from each sample amounted to at least 5.5 micrograms. Germline V gene data show CDR1 as SGHTA and CDR2 as FQGTGA. There are 13 residues in the CDR3. The use of a sample-barcoded 5' primer and a J-beta primer mix characterized a second PCR of roughly 7 to 12 cycles. TCRdb reanalysed the 5' RACE reads using MiXCR and keeps one entry per CDR3 protein. Among 750,000 to 1,000,000 distinct CDR3 sequences listed, roughly 28% were seen once. The data originate from a study of blood T cells in healthy people across ages. This sample was also put to use in a study of T cells of mothers and their children. That source reports: Three healthy Caucasian mothers served as donors, and their six children did as well. Researchers put all of the extracted RNA into cDNA synthesis, using approximately 1.5 ug per 15 ul.

This TCR was sampled from a woman between 40 and 55 years old in good health. This chain joins TRBV7-3 and TRBJ1-1; perhaps TRBD1 as D (6 bases). Source material: blood. The CDR3 DNA sequence: TGTGCCAGCAGCGTAACAGGGAACGCTGAAGCTTTCTTT. This translates into CASSVTGNAEAFF.